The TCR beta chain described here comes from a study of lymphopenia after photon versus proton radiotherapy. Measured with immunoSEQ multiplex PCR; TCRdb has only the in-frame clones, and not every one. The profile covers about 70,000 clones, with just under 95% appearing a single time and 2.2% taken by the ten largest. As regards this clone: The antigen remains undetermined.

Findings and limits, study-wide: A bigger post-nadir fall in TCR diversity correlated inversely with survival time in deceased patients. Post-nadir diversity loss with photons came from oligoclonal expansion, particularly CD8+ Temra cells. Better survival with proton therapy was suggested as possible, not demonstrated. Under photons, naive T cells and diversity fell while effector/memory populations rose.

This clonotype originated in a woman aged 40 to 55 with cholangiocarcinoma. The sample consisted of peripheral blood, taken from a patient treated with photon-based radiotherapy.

The CDR3 spells CASSQEGDYPYEQYF. As DNA, the CDR3 is TGCGCCAGCAGCCAAGAAGGTGATTATCCCTACGAGCAGTACTTC. V is TRBV4-1 and J is TRBJ2-7, with D unresolved. The CDR3 spans 15 residues. Germline V gene data show CDR1 as MGHRA and CDR2 as YSYEKL. Trimming removed 0 bases at V and 2 bases at J, with 11 bases between.